This T cell receptor (beta chain) was recorded in a study of T cell repertoires in cytomegalovirus infection. One entry per CDR3 protein, called by TCRdb with MiXCR from the reads. The table shows about 200,000 distinct CDR3 sequences, with about a tenth occurring only once. This TCR derives from a human donor in good health (CMV status not recorded). Some clones in this sample may be carry-over from other donors' samples. The specimen sequenced was PBMCs.

The CDR3 DNA is TGTGCCAGCAGTTACTCGACTGGCGGGAGTAGCGATGAGCAGTTCTTC. This codes for CASSYSTGGSSDEQFF. This sequence joins TRBV6-2 or TRBV6-3 and TRBJ2-1; 7 nucleotides match TRBD2. Germline V gives CDR1 MNHEY, CDR2 SVGEGT. The CDR3 has 16 residues. V lost 0 bases to trimming and J lost 8 bases; unmatched junction nucleotides: 10.